A single sample is the source of the 15 T cell receptor beta chains below, sequenced in a study of blood T cell repertoires in COVID-19 (dated by TCRdb to the early 2020s). Library construction relied on the immunoSEQ multiplex PCR assay. Imported from immuneACCESS, the table was reduced by TCRdb to in-frame sequences with V and J called. These copies leave out some clones; in studies compared against another copy, an unresolved V gene accounts for under half, and the cause of the remainder is not known. The sample has about 60,000 clones on record, about 86% of them singletons. The ten largest clones represent about 4.3% of the sample. The sequenced sample was peripheral blood. The receptors here all came from a man in his sixties with acute or convalescent COVID-19.

This clone was counted only a few times. The chain recombines TRBV7-3 with TRBJ2-7; D might be TRBD1 (5 bases). Trimming cost V 2 bases and J 1 base, with 9 bases left between them. Per the germline V gene, CDR1 is SGHTA and CDR2 is FQGTGA. This CDR3 is built from 14 residues. The CDR3 loop reads CASSLGAGSYEQYF. The CDR3 nucleotides are TGTGCCAGCAGCTTAGGGGCAGGTTCCTACGAGCAGTACTTC.

The chain uses TRBV5-1 and TRBJ2-3, with unresolved D. From germline, CDR1 is SGHRS and CDR2 YFSETQ. The CDR3 covers 12 residues. V was trimmed by 2 bases and J by 4 bases, leaving 5 bases between them. The CDR3 protein is CASSFHSDTQYF. The CDR3 nucleotides are TGCGCCAGCAGCTTCCACTCAGATACGCAGTATTTT. Looking up the rest from reference TRBV5-1 and TRBJ2-3 gives the full variable domain: KAGVTQTPRYLIKTRGQQVTLSCSPISGHRSVSWYQQTPGQGLQFLFEYFSETQRNKGNFPGRFSGRQFSNSRSEMNVSTLELGDSALYLCASSFHSDTQYFGPGTRLTVL.

CDR3 in amino acids: CASSRPGQGVGYTF. For the CDR3, the DNA is TGTGCCAGCTCACGCCCGGGACAGGGTGTGGGCTACACCTTC. V and J are TRBV18 and TRBJ1-2; 9 bases are a match to TRBD1. Germline assignment: CDR1 KGHSH and CDR2 LQKENI. This CDR3 region has 14 residues. V lost 4 bases to trimming and J lost 8 bases; unmatched junction nucleotides: 8.

The chain links TRBV10-3 to TRBJ1-5; tentatively, D is TRBD1 (6 bases). V was cut by 6 bases and J by 6 bases, with 21 bases left in between. CDR1 and CDR2 from the germline V gene are ENHRY and SYGVKD. CDR3 length: 16 residues. The chain's CDR3 is CAISAFGAGAGQPQHF. The CDR3 DNA reads as TGTGCCATCAGCGCCTTTGGGGCAGGGGCCGGTCAGCCCCAGCATTTT.

This chain connects TRBV4-1 to TRBJ1-2; 8 positions match TRBD1. The CDR3 has 15 amino acids. Trimming cost V 0 bases and J 7 bases; bases outside gene matches: 7. Germline V gene lookup returns CDR1 MGHRA and CDR2 YSYEKL. CDR3 nucleotide sequence: TGCGCCAGCAGCCAAGATCGGAGGACAGGGTCTGGCTACACCTTC. It is translated as CASSQDRRTGSGYTF.

The rearrangement uses TRBV15 and TRBJ1-1; 7 positions agree with TRBD1. The germline V gene has CDR1 LNHNV and CDR2 YYDKDF (reference sequence). With V trimmed by 3 bases and J by 0 bases, 4 bases remained unmatched. This CDR3 has 15 residues. The CDR3 region has the DNA TGTGCCACCAGCAGGATGGACAGGATGAACACTGAAGCTTTCTTT. Translated, it gives CATSRMDRMNTEAFF.

The gene calls are TRBV4-1 and TRBJ1-4; D not certain. The V end lost 6 bases, the J end lost 0 bases, and 14 bases lay between the germline ends. Germline CDR1 is MGHRA and CDR2 is YSYEKL. The CDR3 length is 16 residues. The CDR3 protein is CASSPSGVPTNEKLFF. CDR3 coding DNA: TGCGCCAGCAGTCCGTCCGGGGTACCAACTAATGAAAAACTGTTTTTT.

The CDR3 protein is CASSETNSYGYTF. In DNA, the CDR3 is TGTGCCAGCAGCGAAACCAACTCCTATGGCTACACCTTC. The chain couples TRBV2 to TRBJ1-2, with D unclear. Trimming stripped 6 bases from V and 4 bases from J, with 12 bases between. CDR1 is SNHLY and CDR2 is FYNNEI in the germline V gene. The CDR3 loop spans 13 amino acids.

V and J are TRBV2 and TRBJ2-1; TRBD2 aligns across 9 bases. CDR3 length: 16 residues. The germline V gene encodes CDR1 SNHLY and CDR2 FYNNEI. The J segment lost 9 bases and the V segment lost 4 bases, leaving 13 bases of the junction unmatched. CDR3 sequence (DNA): TGTGCCAGCAGTGCCTCGCGGGAGGGGTCTGATCTTGAGCAGTTCTTC. Protein: CASSASREGSDLEQFF.

This rearrangement joins TRBV2 to TRBJ1-5, with D perhaps TRBD1 (5 bases). The CDR3 runs 14 residues. CDR1 and CDR2 (germline): SNHLY, FYNNEI. V lost 8 bases, J lost 11 bases, and 22 bases lay in between. CDR3: CASGSSGGSLTQHF. DNA for the CDR3: TGTGCCAGCGGATCCTCCGGGGGTTCGTTGACCCAGCATTTT.

This chain links TRBV27 with TRBJ2-3; the D gene is possibly TRBD2 (5 bases). The germline gives CDR1 MNHEY, CDR2 SMNVEV (reference sequence). Trimming left V 7 bases short and J 3 bases short, with 11 bases between. This CDR3 is 13 amino acids long. This CDR3 reads CASIYPGTDTQYF. The CDR3 region has the DNA TGTGCCAGCATCTATCCGGGGACAGATACGCAGTATTTT.

This chain connects TRBV7-9 to TRBJ1-6; no definite D call. CDR3 length equals 12 residues. The germline V and J ends were trimmed by 5 bases and 9 bases, with 8 bases remaining between them. The V gene's germline CDR1 is SEHNR and CDR2 FQNEAQ (reference sequence). Written as DNA, the CDR3 is TGTGCCAGCAGCGAGGCGGGTTCACCCCTCCACTTT. Residues: CASSEAGSPLHF.

CDR3: CASSFLVGGGYTF. CDR3 coding DNA: TGTGCCAGCAGTTTTTTGGTCGGTGGTGGCTACACCTTC. The genes are TRBV12-3 or TRBV12-4 and TRBJ1-2; no clear D gene. The CDR3 consists of 13 residues. Between the trimmed V and J ends, which lost 3 bases and 7 bases, there was a span of 12 bases.

About this clone itself: This specimen includes other DNA sequences encoding the same CDR3. The chain is built from TRBV5-1 and TRBJ1-1; D gene ambiguous. Looked up from germline, CDR1 is SGHRS and CDR2 is YFSETQ. The CDR3 length is 14 residues. V was shortened by 0 bases and J by 1 base, with 7 bases between the two germline ends. The CDR3 here is CASSLDGGNTEAFF. CDR3 sequence (DNA): TGCGCCAGCAGCTTGGATGGCGGGAACACTGAAGCTTTCTTT.

This chain uses TRBV6-5 with TRBJ1-4, with D tentatively TRBD1 (6 bases). The V and J ends lost 4 bases and 6 bases respectively, with 15 bases between them. Per germline, CDR1 MNHEY and CDR2 SVGAGI. The CDR3 is 15 residues long. The CDR3 here is CASSSNRVPYEKLFF. In DNA, the CDR3 is TGTGCCAGCAGTTCAAACAGGGTCCCCTATGAAAAACTGTTTTTT.